This T cell receptor beta chain was documented in a study of T cells in Graves' hyperthyroidism and ophthalmopathy. Across the study: Peripheral blood was secured at the point of initial diagnosis, before any treatment.

CDR1 SEHNR and CDR2 FQNEAQ come from the germline V gene (reference sequence). V shed 0 bases, J shed 7 bases, and the junction held 7 bases outside the gene matches. This CDR3 is 15 amino acids long. This clonotype was detected many times. TCR beta CDR3 sequences were amplified from RNA transcripts. A first-round RT-PCR of the TCR CDR3 used the HTBI primer set. TCRdb reanalysed the multiplex PCR reads using MiXCR and keeps one entry per CDR3 protein. The sample has approximately 720,000 distinct CDR3 sequences; 18% are singletons. Each diagnosis was grounded in clinical symptoms, serum thyroxine and TRAb, thyroid ultrasound, and orbital computed tomography. Blood was drawn at first hyperthyroidism diagnosis, before any ophthalmopathy symptoms. The PBMCs studied were ones that came from approximately 9.9 ml fresh peripheral blood.

Material: blood. The V and J genes are TRBV7-9 and TRBJ1-1; 8 nucleotides agree with TRBD1. The receptor was isolated from a woman between 45 and 60 years old with Graves' hyperthyroidism that later progressed to Graves' ophthalmopathy. The CDR3 sequence is CASSLAEQGAYEAFF. CDR3 coding DNA: TGTGCCAGCAGCTTAGCGGAGCAGGGGGCCTATGAAGCTTTCTTT.